A selection of T cell receptor beta chains follows, all from one sample in a study of blood T cell repertoires in COVID-19. The assay was immunoSEQ multiplex PCR, and TCRdb's table has in-frame clones only and misses some. The data contain about 240,000 clones, around 81% of them singletons. The specimen sequenced was peripheral blood. The receptor set was obtained from a woman aged 80 or older with COVID-19, enrolled during active disease. The CDR3 runs from the conserved cysteine through the conserved F or W. Fields, in order: J gene, D gene, clone size, V gene, CDR3 DNA, CDR3 protein. A D gene is named only where the DNA matches it firmly. Rows may omit the clone size; those that give it use once, few, many or a size class.

>TRBJ2-1|.|.|TRBV5-4
TGTGCCAGCAACCGACCGACTTCCAATGAGCAGTTCTTC
CASNRPTSNEQFF
>TRBJ1-4|.|.|TRBV2
TGTGCCAGCAGTGGACAGAATGAAAAACTGTTTTTT
CASSGQNEKLFF
>TRBJ1-2|.|few|TRBV18
TGTGCCAGCTCCACCACGCTGATAATGGGGCCAGGGGACTATGGCTACACCTTC
CASSTTLIMGPGDYGYTF
>TRBJ2-3|.|once|TRBV6-4
TGTGCCAGCAGTCTACAGGGAAGCACAGATACGCAGTATTTT
CASSLQGSTDTQYF
>TRBJ2-2|TRBD1|.|TRBV9
TGTGCCAGCAGCGTTCTGGGACAGGGAGGCACCGGGGAGCTGTTTTTT
CASSVLGQGGTGELFF
>TRBJ2-1|TRBD2|.|TRBV4-3
TGCGCCAGCAGCCAGGAAGGACTAGCGGGAGTGAATGAGCAGTTCTTC
CASSQEGLAGVNEQFF
>TRBJ1-1|TRBD1|.|TRBV5-4
TGTGCCAGCAGCTCCTCAGGGGGCGCAGAGAATGCTTTCTTT
CASSSSGGAENAFF
>TRBJ2-1|.|few|TRBV5-1
TGCGCCAGCAGCACACAGGTGAGCTCCTACAATGAGCAGTTCTTC
CASSTQVSSYNEQFF
>TRBJ1-1|.|once|TRBV28
TGTGCCAGCAGTTTCCTTACCAGTGAAGCTTTCTTT
CASSFLTSEAFF
>TRBJ2-3|TRBD1|once|TRBV4-3
TGCGCCAGCAGCCGGGACAGGGGAACAGATACGCAGTATTTT
CASSRDRGTDTQYF
>TRBJ1-4|.|.|TRBV14
TGTGCCAGCAGCCAAGTGGGCGTCACCGGGGGGAAACTGTTTTTT
CASSQVGVTGGKLFF
>TRBJ1-5|.|.|TRBV7-9
TGTGCCAGCAGCCACGACAGGTCCGCTAGCAATCAGCCCCAGCATTTT
CASSHDRSASNQPQHF
>TRBJ2-6|TRBD2|.|TRBV19
TGTGCCAGCTCGGGGACTAGCGGGAGGCGGGGATCGTCTGGGGCCAACGTCCTGACTTTC
CASSGTSGRRGSSGANVLTF
>TRBJ2-1|TRBD2|.|TRBV5-5
TGTGCCAGCAGCTTGGCCCCTAGCGGATCCTACAATGAGCAGTTCTTC
CASSLAPSGSYNEQFF
>TRBJ2-1|.|.|TRBV3-1/TRBV3-2
TGTGCCAGCAGCCTGAGTGATTCCGGGTACAATGAGCAGTTCTTC
CASSLSDSGYNEQFF
>TRBJ2-2|.|.|TRBV18
TGTGCCAGCTCACCAACCGGGACAAGGAACACCGGGGAGCTGTTTTTT
CASSPTGTRNTGELFF
>TRBJ1-1|.|few|TRBV5-1
TGCGCCAGCAGGGCAGGGGTAGCAGCTTTCTTT
CASRAGVAAFF
>TRBJ1-1|.|.|TRBV6-5
TGTGCCAGCAGTAACATCCGGGAGACTGAAGCTTTCTTT
CASSNIRETEAFF
>TRBJ2-3|.|.|TRBV3-1/TRBV3-2
TGTGCCAGCAGCCAAGTCGTCGGGGGTGGCACAGATACGCAGTATTTT
CASSQVVGGGTDTQYF
>TRBJ1-1|TRBD1|.|TRBV7-9
TGTGCCAGCACCCCAGGGACAGGGGGATACACTGAAGCTTTCTTT
CASTPGTGGYTEAFF
>TRBJ2-7|TRBD2|few|TRBV18
TGTGCCAGCTCACCCGTGGCGGGAGAGGGGTACGAGCAGTACTTC
CASSPVAGEGYEQYF
>TRBJ2-2|TRBD2|.|TRBV9
TGTGCCAGCAGCTTTCCCGGGACTAGAGGGGCCGGGGAGCTGTTTTTT
CASSFPGTRGAGELFF
>TRBJ2-7|TRBD2|.|TRBV7-3
TGTGCCAGCAGCTCTAGCGGGGGCTACGAGCAGTACTTC
CASSSSGGYEQYF
>TRBJ1-1|.|.|TRBV28
TGTGCCAGCTTAGGGAGCGTGGGCATGAACACTGAAGCTTTCTTT
CASLGSVGMNTEAFF
>TRBJ1-2|TRBD1|.|TRBV5-1
TGCGCCAGCAGCAGGGACAGTGGCTATGGCTACACCTTC
CASSRDSGYGYTF
>TRBJ1-1|.|.|TRBV12-3/TRBV12-4
TGTGCCAGCAGTTTAGCCGGGGAGCATCGGGCTTTCTTT
CASSLAGEHRAFF
>TRBJ1-1|.|few|TRBV6-5
TGTGCCAGCAGTTACTCGATAGCGTCCATGAACACTGAAGCTTTCTTT
CASSYSIASMNTEAFF
>TRBJ2-5|.|.|TRBV29-1
TGCAGCGTGGCGGGCGGGGATGAGACCCAGTACTTC
CSVAGGDETQYF
>TRBJ1-1|.|.|TRBV5-8
TGTGCCAGCAGCCCCACACTGAACACTGAAGCTTTCTTT
CASSPTLNTEAFF
>TRBJ2-7|TRBD1|.|TRBV5-5
TGTGCCAGCAGCCGCGGCGCCGGGACAGCTTCCTACGAGCAGTACTTC
CASSRGAGTASYEQYF
>TRBJ2-5|TRBD2|.|TRBV4-1
TGCGCCAGCAGCGCCAGCGGGGCCAGGCAAGAGACCCAGTACTTC
CASSASGARQETQYF
>TRBJ1-1|TRBD1|.|TRBV4-1
TGCGCCAGCAGCCTAGCTCTTAGTGGCAGGGGGACTGAAGCTTTCTTT
CASSLALSGRGTEAFF
>TRBJ1-2|.|.|TRBV19
TGTGCCAGTACCAATGAGGGTAGTAATGGCTACACCTTC
CASTNEGSNGYTF
>TRBJ2-7|TRBD1|.|TRBV2
TGTGCCAGCAGGATGGGACAGGGGGCATACGAGCAGTACTTC
CASRMGQGAYEQYF
>TRBJ1-4|.|.|TRBV10-3
TGTGCCATCAGTCCCTCGAAAGAGGCAGATAATGAAAAACTGTTTTTT
CAISPSKEADNEKLFF
>TRBJ1-1|.|.|TRBV3-1/TRBV3-2
TGTGCCAGCAGCCAGGCTTCAGAAGCTTTCTTT
CASSQASEAFF
>TRBJ1-5|.|.|TRBV7-9
TGTGCCAGCAGGGGGGCGGAAGGTCAGCCCCAGCATTTT
CASRGAEGQPQHF
>TRBJ1-1|.|.|TRBV3-1/TRBV3-2
TGTGCCAGCAGCCAAGGGAATCGCGGGACGCCTAAAGCTTTCTTT
CASSQGNRGTPKAFF
>TRBJ1-6|.|.|TRBV30
TGTGCCTGGAGTGTACATCGGCGGGAGTTTTCACCCCTCCACTTT
CAWSVHRREFSPLHF
>TRBJ2-5|.|once|TRBV5-6
TGTGCCGGCAGCTGGACCGTAGCGCCAGAGACCCAGTACTTC
CAGSWTVAPETQYF
>TRBJ2-1|TRBD2|.|TRBV6-5
TGTGCCAGCAGGGACCCTAGCGGTTCCTACAATGAGCAGTTCTTC
CASRDPSGSYNEQFF
>TRBJ1-1|.|once|TRBV18
TGTGCCAGCTCACCACCGGGGGAGGGCCCCGGAAGTTTCTTT
CASSPPGEGPGSFF
>TRBJ1-2|.|.|TRBV30
TGTGCCTGGAACAGGGTCCCTCAGGGCTACACCTTC
CAWNRVPQGYTF